Below, one T cell receptor (beta chain) is given with its context. The assay was immunoSEQ multiplex PCR, and TCRdb's table has in-frame clones only and misses some. The data show almost 50,000 clones, 90% seen once. V lost 5 bases and J lost 0, with 17 bases in between. CDR1 and CDR2 (germline): SEHNR, FQNEAQ (reference sequence). The CDR3 contains 17 residues. This entry belongs to a study of blood T cell repertoires in COVID-19. Study at large: The analysed material was cDNA or gDNA that came from T cells, B-cell-depleted T cells, or PBMCs.

The rearrangement uses TRBV7-9 and TRBJ1-3, with D perhaps TRBD1 (5 bases). The receptor comes from a human donor in a cohort sampled during active COVID-19. The sequencing input was peripheral blood. In DNA form, the CDR3 reads TGTGCCAGCAGCACAGACCAGGCAGGGCGCTCTGGAAACACCATATATTTT. Translation gives CASSTDQAGRSGNTIYF.